These 24 T cell receptor beta chains came from one sample sequenced in a study of T-cell memory formation after mild COVID-19. TCRdb re-called the 5' RACE reads with MiXCR, one entry per CDR3 protein. The sample yields 250,000 to 300,000 distinct CDR3 sequences, around 16% seen once. The sample taken for sequencing was PBMCs or a T cell subset sorted from them (not recorded which). The receptors were gathered from a man younger than 35 who had mild COVID-19 (a few samples of this study predate the infection). Cell type and time point are not known.

The chain employs TRBV9 and TRBJ1-1; D possibly corresponds to TRBD1 (5 bases). V lost 4 bases and J lost 1, with 14 bases in between. The CDR3 extends over 15 amino acids. Germline-derived CDR1 and CDR2 are SGDLS and YYNGEE. CDR3 DNA sequence: TGTGCCAGCAGCCCTCAGCAAACAGGGAACACTGAAGCTTTCTTT. Residues: CASSPQQTGNTEAFF.

The chain uses TRBV12-3 or TRBV12-4 and TRBJ1-5, with D possibly matching TRBD1 (6 bases). The CDR3 loop spans 13 amino acids. V was pared by 6 bases and J by 6 bases, with 12 bases between. DNA of the CDR3: TGTGCCAGCAGATCGGGACAAAGTCAGCCCCAGCATTTT. It encodes CASRSGQSQPQHF.

Ten or more counts support this clonotype. The V gene is TRBV6-5, the J gene TRBJ2-3; 7 nucleotides match TRBD2. With 4 bases clipped from V and 4 bases from J, the junction kept 5 bases outside the gene matches. In germline, CDR1 is MNHEY, CDR2 SVGAGI. This CDR3 region has 14 residues. The CDR3 region has the DNA TGTGCCAGCAGTTGGCGGGGGTTACCAGATACGCAGTATTTT. As protein: CASSWRGLPDTQYF.

The V call is TRBV7-3, the J call TRBJ2-3; either TRBD1 or TRBD2 may fit D (6 bases each). CDR3 size: 15 residues. Germline lookup yields CDR1 SGHTA and CDR2 FQGTGA. Trimming stripped 5 bases from V and 6 bases from J, with 18 bases between. CDR3 bases: TGTGCCAGCAGCCTCTCGGAGGGGGGTCGCGATACGCAGTATTTT. Translation gives CASSLSEGGRDTQYF.

This chain joins TRBV27 and TRBJ2-1; 7 positions match TRBD2. V dropped 2 bases and J dropped 5; count of bases not matched to a gene: 12. Germline CDR1 and CDR2: MNHEY and SMNVEV (reference sequence). The length of the CDR3 is 17 residues. The CDR3: CASSLTAGLAVNNEQFF. DNA of the CDR3: TGTGCCAGCAGTTTAACCGCGGGGCTAGCGGTTAACAATGAGCAGTTCTTC.

This clonotype was observed a few times. The J gene is TRBJ1-1, the V gene TRBV18; perhaps TRBD1 as D (5 bases). The V end lost 2 bases, the J end lost 3 bases, and 10 bases lay between the germline ends. CDR1 is KGHSH, CDR2 LQKENI, per germline. CDR3 length equals 14 residues. CDR3 DNA sequence: TGTGCCAGCTCACCATTACAGGACTACACTGAAGCTTTCTTT. Translated: CASSPLQDYTEAFF. Complete variable domain (other parts from reference TRBV18 and TRBJ1-1): NAGVMQNPRHLVRRRGQEARLRCSPMKGHSHVYWYRQLPEEGLKFMVYLQKENIIDESGMPKERFSAEFPKEGPSILRIQQVVRGDSAAYFCASSPLQDYTEAFFGQGTRLTVV.

The chain employs TRBV6-2 or TRBV6-3 and TRBJ2-1; a weak D match, TRBD1 (5 bases). This CDR3 contains 14 residues. The V and J ends lost 11 bases and 5 bases respectively, with 19 bases between them. Germline CDR1 reads MNHEY; CDR2 reads SVGEGT. Here the CDR3 DNA reads TGTGCCCCCAAGGGGTCCCCGATTGACAATGAGCAGTTCTTC. Protein: CAPKGSPIDNEQFF.

This clonotype was observed at least ten times. V usage is TRBV10-3 and J usage is TRBJ2-6; D unclear. Germline V gene sequence: CDR1 ENHRY, CDR2 SYGVKD. The ends were cut back, 10 bases at V and 0 bases at J, with 4 bases in the middle. There are 12 residues in the CDR3. The CDR3 DNA reads as TGTGCCACCGACTCTGGGGCCAACGTCCTGACTTTC. It specifies CATDSGANVLTF.

This chain links TRBV6-2 or TRBV6-3 with TRBJ2-3; D is unclear. The CDR3 sequence is 15 residues long. The V and J ends lost 5 bases and 0 bases respectively, with 12 bases between them. Germline-derived CDR1 and CDR2 are MNHEY and SVGEGT. CDR3: CASSSFAMSTDTQYF. The CDR3 DNA is TGTGCCAGCAGTAGTTTCGCCATGAGCACAGATACGCAGTATTTT.

V gene TRBV28 combines with J gene TRBJ2-7, with D possibly called TRBD1 or TRBD2 (5 bases each). Between the trimmed V and J ends, which lost 7 bases and 0 bases, there was a span of 19 bases. The CDR3 contains 16 residues. In germline, CDR1 is MDHEN, CDR2 SYDVKM. The CDR3 sequence: CASNPRGRSISYEQYV. CDR3 bases: TGTGCCAGCAACCCACGGGGCCGCTCTATCTCCTACGAGCAGTACGTC.

This clonotype was counted only a few times. This chain connects TRBV2 to TRBJ1-4; 7 bases map to TRBD1. Germline loops: CDR1 SNHLY, CDR2 FYNNEI. This CDR3 has 14 residues. V lost 6 bases, J lost 6 bases, and 7 bases stayed unmatched. CDR3 residues: CASRTGWRDEKLFF. The DNA for the CDR3 is TGTGCCAGCAGGACAGGGTGGAGAGATGAAAAACTGTTTTTT.

This chain connects TRBV7-2 to TRBJ2-4, with D tentatively TRBD1 or TRBD2 (5 bases each). V was cut by 0 bases and J by 9 bases, with 9 bases left in between. From germline, CDR1 is SGHTA and CDR2 FQGNSA. The CDR3 extends over 13 amino acids. The CDR3 sequence is CASSLASGGIQYF. The CDR3 nucleotides read TGTGCCAGCAGCTTAGCGAGTGGGGGCATTCAGTACTTC.

This sequence joins TRBV4-3 and TRBJ1-2; D is uncertain. Germline V gene sequence: CDR1 LGHNA, CDR2 YSLEER. This CDR3 contains 17 residues. V was trimmed by 0 bases and J by 0 bases, leaving 14 bases between them. The CDR3 is CASSQDIGGRANYGYTF. DNA of the CDR3: TGCGCCAGCAGCCAAGATATCGGCGGCCGGGCTAACTATGGCTACACCTTC.

The chain joins TRBV27 to TRBJ1-1, with a weak D call TRBD1 (6 bases). Germline CDR1 MNHEY, CDR2 SMNVEV (reference sequence). This CDR3 has 14 amino acids. V gave up 6 bases and J gave up 2 bases, with 13 bases separating them. The CDR3 here is CASSDDRTNTEAFF. CDR3 DNA sequence: TGTGCCAGCAGCGACGACAGGACTAACACTGAAGCTTTCTTT.

In this sample, this clonotype turned up many times. The chain uses TRBV12-3 or TRBV12-4 and TRBJ2-5; D is unclear. The CDR3 totals 13 residues. Trimming took off 2 bases at V and 2 bases at J, with 6 bases between the two ends. In DNA, the CDR3 is TGTGCCAGCAGTTTAAACAGACAAGAGACCCAGTACTTC. It codes for CASSLNRQETQYF.

This chain links TRBV10-3 with TRBJ1-2, with D possibly TRBD1 on 5 matching bases. Deletions cut 11 bases from V and 5 bases from J, with 15 bases between. Germline assignment: CDR1 ENHRY and CDR2 SYGVKD. CDR3 size: 12 residues. The CDR3 DNA follows: TGTGCCGCCTCGGGACTTAAGTATGGCTACACCTTC. This translates into CAASGLKYGYTF.

The rearrangement joins TRBV7-8 to TRBJ2-3; tentatively, D is TRBD2 (6 bases). CDR1 and CDR2 (germline): SGHVS, FQNEAQ. The CDR3 has 16 amino acids. Trimming shortened V by 4 bases and J by 3 bases, and 17 bases separated the two germline ends. The CDR3 DNA follows: TGTGCCAGCAGCTACAGAGGGGTGGGGGGAACAGATACGCAGTATTTT. It encodes CASSYRGVGGTDTQYF. The whole variable domain, remainder taken from reference TRBV7-8 and TRBJ2-3, is GAGVSQSPRYKVAKRGQDVALRCDPISGHVSLFWYQQALGQGPEFLTYFQNEAQLDKSGLPSDRFFAERPEGSVSTLKIQRTQQEDSAVYLCASSYRGVGGTDTQYFGPGTRLTVL.

This clonotype has a handful of counts. The genes are TRBV3-1 and TRBJ2-5; D gene uncertain. Trimming removed 1 base from V and 12 bases from J, with 12 bases in between. The CDR3 runs 12 residues. CDR1 and CDR2 from the germline V gene are LGHDT and YNNKEL (reference sequence). The CDR3 sequence: CASSQGRKREYF. CDR3 DNA sequence: TGTGCCAGCAGCCAAGGGCGGAAAAGGGAGTACTTC.

In DNA form, the CDR3 reads TGTGCCAGCAGTGTAGCGGGGACTACCGGGGAGCTGTTTTTT. Protein: CASSVAGTTGELFF. The rearrangement joins TRBV2 to TRBJ2-2, with TRBD2 matching over 8 bases. V shed 4 bases, J shed 5 bases, and the junction held 3 bases outside the gene matches. This CDR3 is built from 14 residues. Per germline, CDR1 SNHLY and CDR2 FYNNEI.

This clonotype was recorded a few times. The gene calls are TRBV12-3 or TRBV12-4 and TRBJ1-2, with a possible D match to TRBD1 (6 bases). V gave up 2 bases and J gave up 7 bases, with 11 bases separating them. The CDR3 spans 13 residues. The CDR3 nucleotides are TGTGCCAGCAGTTTAATGGGGGCTGGTGGCTACACCTTC. Translating it yields CASSLMGAGGYTF.

The gene calls are TRBV11-2 and TRBJ2-4, with D possibly matching TRBD1 (5 bases). The V gene lost 4 bases and the J gene lost 0 bases, with 19 bases spanning the gap. The CDR3 covers 18 residues. Germline CDR1 reads SGHAT; CDR2 reads FQNNGV. CDR3 sequence (DNA): TGTGCCAGCAGCTCGACCGACTCCCGACAGCTAGCCAAAAACATTCAGTACTTC. This gives the protein CASSSTDSRQLAKNIQYF.

This clonotype came up a few times. The genes are TRBV5-6 and TRBJ2-3; D is perhaps TRBD2 (5 bases). This CDR3 is 13 amino acids long. Deletions cut 7 bases from V and 2 bases from J, with 11 bases between. Per germline, CDR1 SGHDT and CDR2 YYEEEE. The CDR3 bases are TGTGCCAGCGCGGCTAGCATCACAGATACGCAGTATTTT. Its protein is CASAASITDTQYF.

The chain employs TRBV5-1 and TRBJ1-2, with D hard to call. CDR3 length equals 13 residues. Trimming shortened V by 0 bases and J by 6 bases, and 9 bases separated the two germline ends. CDR1 is SGHRS and CDR2 is YFSETQ in the germline V gene. Here the CDR3 DNA reads TGCGCCAGCAGCTTGGGACAAAATAATGGCTACACCTTC. Protein: CASSLGQNNGYTF.

V is TRBV11-2 and J is TRBJ2-3, with TRBD2 matching over 7 bases. The J segment lost 7 bases and the V segment lost 4 bases, leaving 2 bases of the junction unmatched. CDR1 and CDR2 (germline): SGHAT, FQNNGV. This CDR3 has 12 residues. CDR3 in amino acids: CASSWGGNTQYF. DNA for the CDR3: TGTGCCAGCAGCTGGGGGGGAAATACGCAGTATTTT.